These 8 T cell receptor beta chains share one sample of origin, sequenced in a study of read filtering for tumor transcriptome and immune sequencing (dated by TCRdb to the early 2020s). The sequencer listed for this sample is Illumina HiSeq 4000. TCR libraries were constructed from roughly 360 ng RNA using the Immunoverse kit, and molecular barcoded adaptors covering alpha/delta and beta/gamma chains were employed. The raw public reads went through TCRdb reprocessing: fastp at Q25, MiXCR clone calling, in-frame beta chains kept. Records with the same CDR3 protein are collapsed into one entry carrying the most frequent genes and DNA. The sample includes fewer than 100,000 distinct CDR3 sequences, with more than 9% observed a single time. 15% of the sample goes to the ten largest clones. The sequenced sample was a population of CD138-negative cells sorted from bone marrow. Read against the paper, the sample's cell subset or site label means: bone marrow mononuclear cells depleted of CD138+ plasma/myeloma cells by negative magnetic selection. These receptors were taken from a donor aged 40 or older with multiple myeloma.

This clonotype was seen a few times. The CDR3 DNA is TGTGCCAGCAGTAAGGGACAGATAACCTACAATGAGCAGTTCTTC. Encoded protein: CASSKGQITYNEQFF. This chain connects TRBV28 to TRBJ2-1; 7 positions agree with TRBD1. Trimming took 5 bases from V and 2 from J; bases not matched to a gene: 6. This CDR3 comprises 15 residues. Germline CDR1 is MDHEN and CDR2 is SYDVKM.

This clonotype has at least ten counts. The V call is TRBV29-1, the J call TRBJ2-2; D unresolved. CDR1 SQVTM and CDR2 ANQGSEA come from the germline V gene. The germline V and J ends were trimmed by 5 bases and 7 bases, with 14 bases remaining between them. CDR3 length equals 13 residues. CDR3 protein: CSVLLDRFGELFF. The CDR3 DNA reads TGCAGCGTTCTTTTAGACCGGTTCGGGGAGCTGTTTTTT.

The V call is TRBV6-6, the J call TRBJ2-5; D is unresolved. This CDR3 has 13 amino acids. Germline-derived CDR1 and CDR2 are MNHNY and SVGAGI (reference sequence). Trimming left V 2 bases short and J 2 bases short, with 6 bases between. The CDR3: CASSYGPQETQYF. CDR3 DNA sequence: TGTGCCAGCAGTTACGGGCCACAAGAGACCCAGTACTTC.

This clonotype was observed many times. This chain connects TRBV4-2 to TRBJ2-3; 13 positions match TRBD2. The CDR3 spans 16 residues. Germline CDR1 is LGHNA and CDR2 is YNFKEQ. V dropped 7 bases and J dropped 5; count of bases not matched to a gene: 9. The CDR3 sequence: CASTRGLAGTGDTQYF. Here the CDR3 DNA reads TGTGCCAGCACCCGGGGACTAGCGGGAACAGGAGATACGCAGTATTTT.

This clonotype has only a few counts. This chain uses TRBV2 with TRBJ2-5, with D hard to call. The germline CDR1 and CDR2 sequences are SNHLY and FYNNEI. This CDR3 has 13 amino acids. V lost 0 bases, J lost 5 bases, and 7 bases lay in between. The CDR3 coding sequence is TGTGCCAGCAGTGAAGCATGGGGTGAGACCCAGTACTTC. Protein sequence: CASSEAWGETQYF.

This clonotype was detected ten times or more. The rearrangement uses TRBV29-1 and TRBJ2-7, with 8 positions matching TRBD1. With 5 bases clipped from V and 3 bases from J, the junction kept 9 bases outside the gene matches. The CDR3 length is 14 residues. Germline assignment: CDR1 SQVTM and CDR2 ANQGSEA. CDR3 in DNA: TGCAGCGTTCGGCCAGGACAGGGAGTCTACGAGCAGTACTTC. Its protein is CSVRPGQGVYEQYF.

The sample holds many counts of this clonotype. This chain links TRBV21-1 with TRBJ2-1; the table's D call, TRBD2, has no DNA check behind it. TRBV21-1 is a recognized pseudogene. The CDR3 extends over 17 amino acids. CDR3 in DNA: TGTGCCAGCAGCAACGGGCTAGCGGGAGTTGCCTACAATGAGCAGTTCTTC. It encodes CASSNGLAGVAYNEQFF.

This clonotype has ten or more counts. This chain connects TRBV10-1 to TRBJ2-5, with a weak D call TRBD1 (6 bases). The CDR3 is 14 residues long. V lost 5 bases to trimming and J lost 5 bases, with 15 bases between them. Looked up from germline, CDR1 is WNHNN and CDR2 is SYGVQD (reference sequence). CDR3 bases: TGCGCCAGCAGTATGGGGGCCCGGCGGGAGACCCAGTACTTC. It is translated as CASSMGARRETQYF.